This is a list of T cell receptor beta chains from one sample in a study of shared clonotypes between healthy human individuals. Method: immunoSEQ multiplex PCR; TCRdb's copy keeps in-frame clones and lacks some. The sample consists of some 700,000 clones, about 90% of them appearing once. Sequenced: memory CD8+ T cells from PBMCs. All receptors derive from a young man in good health. Some clones in this sample may be carry-over from other donors' samples. Both conserved end residues are part of each CDR3. The D gene is left open where the match is weak. Where a row states a size, it is once, few, many or the class of an expanded clone; other rows omit it.

>-|-|TRBJ1-1|TRBV28
CASTLRGWSEAFF
TGTGCCAGCACCCTTAGGGGATGGTCTGAAGCTTTCTTT
>-|TRBD2|TRBJ2-3|TRBV7-6
CASSLEHPGLAGADTQYF
TGTGCCAGCAGCTTAGAGCATCCGGGACTAGCGGGTGCGGATACGCAGTATTTT
>-|-|TRBJ1-2|TRBV14
CASSQVDSGGYTF
TGTGCCAGCAGCCAAGTGGATTCAGGTGGCTACACCTTC
>-|-|TRBJ1-2|TRBV7-9
CASSAKSPVPDYGYTF
TGTGCCAGCAGCGCGAAATCCCCCGTTCCGGACTATGGCTACACCTTC
>-|-|TRBJ1-5|TRBV2
CASRGGTIISNQPQHF
TGTGCCAGCAGGGGGGGGACTATTATTAGCAATCAGCCCCAGCATTTT
>few|TRBD2|TRBJ2-1|TRBV7-3
CASSFGGRLNEQFF
TGTGCCAGCAGCTTTGGCGGGAGATTGAATGAGCAGTTCTTC
>once|TRBD2|TRBJ2-3|TRBV29-1
CSVDLGRADTQYF
TGCAGCGTTGATCTAGGGAGGGCAGATACGCAGTATTTT
>-|-|TRBJ2-1|TRBV27
CASSLSAGSSYNEQFF
TGTGCCAGCAGTTTATCGGCGGGTAGCTCCTACAATGAGCAGTTCTTC
>-|TRBD2|TRBJ2-1|TRBV5-6
CASSLPSRTSGLYNEQFF
TGTGCCAGCAGCCTCCCCTCCCGGACTAGCGGTCTATACAATGAGCAGTTCTTC
>-|TRBD1|TRBJ1-2|TRBV7-9
CASSLGDSWWYGYTF
TGTGCCAGCAGCTTAGGGGACAGTTGGTGGTATGGCTACACCTTC
>-|TRBD1|TRBJ2-1|TRBV19
CASSPRTGGSYNEQFF
TGTGCCAGTAGTCCCCGGACAGGGGGCTCCTACAATGAGCAGTTCTTC
>-|-|TRBJ2-7|TRBV11-2
CASSQDSSGFYEQYF
TGTGCCAGCAGCCAAGATTCGTCAGGGTTCTACGAGCAGTACTTC
>once|-|TRBJ2-2|TRBV10-2
CASSESDRVSGELFF
TGCGCCAGCAGTGAGTCGGACCGGGTGTCCGGGGAGCTGTTTTTT
>-|TRBD1|TRBJ2-2|TRBV15
CATSRGAGGRTGELFF
TGTGCCACCAGCAGAGGGGCAGGGGGCCGTACCGGGGAGCTGTTTTTT
>-|-|TRBJ1-5|TRBV7-9
CASSLAVGSNQPQHF
TGTGCCAGCAGCTTAGCAGTGGGATCGAATCAGCCCCAGCATTTT
>many|-|TRBJ1-2|TRBV4-2
CASSQVSTPYGYTF
TGTGCCAGCAGCCAAGTCTCGACACCGTATGGCTACACCTTC